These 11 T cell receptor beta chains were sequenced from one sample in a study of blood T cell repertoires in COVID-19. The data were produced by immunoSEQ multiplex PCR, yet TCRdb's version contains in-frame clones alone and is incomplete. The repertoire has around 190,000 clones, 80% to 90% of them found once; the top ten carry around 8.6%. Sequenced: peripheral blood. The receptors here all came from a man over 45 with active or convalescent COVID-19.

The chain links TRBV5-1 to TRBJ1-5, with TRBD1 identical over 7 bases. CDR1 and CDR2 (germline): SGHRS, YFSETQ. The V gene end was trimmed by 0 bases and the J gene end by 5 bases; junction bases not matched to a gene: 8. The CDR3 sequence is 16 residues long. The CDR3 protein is CASSLGGTVEDQPQHF. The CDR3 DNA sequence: TGCGCCAGCAGCTTGGGGGGGACAGTCGAAGATCAGCCCCAGCATTTT.

CDR3: CAISDRTGWTEAFF. For the CDR3, the DNA is TGTGCCATCAGTGATAGGACAGGGTGGACTGAAGCTTTCTTT. The chain carries TRBV10-3 and TRBJ1-1; 8 nucleotides align to TRBD1. Trimming cost V 3 bases and J 5 bases; bases outside gene matches: 5. In germline, CDR1 is ENHRY, CDR2 SYGVKD. The CDR3 contains 14 residues.

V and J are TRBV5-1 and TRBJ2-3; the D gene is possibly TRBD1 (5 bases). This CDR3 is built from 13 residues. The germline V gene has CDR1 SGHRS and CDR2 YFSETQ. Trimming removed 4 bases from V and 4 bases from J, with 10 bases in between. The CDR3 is CASSRSGPDTQYF. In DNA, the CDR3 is TGCGCCAGCAGCCGGTCAGGGCCAGATACGCAGTATTTT.

CDR3 amino acids: CASSSGLGQPQHF. For the CDR3, the DNA is TGTGCCAGCAGTTCCGGGTTAGGTCAGCCCCAGCATTTT. The chain carries TRBV7-2 and TRBJ1-5; no clear D gene. V was trimmed by 6 bases and J by 6 bases, leaving 12 bases between them. Germline CDR1 is SGHTA and CDR2 is FQGNSA. The CDR3 has 13 amino acids.

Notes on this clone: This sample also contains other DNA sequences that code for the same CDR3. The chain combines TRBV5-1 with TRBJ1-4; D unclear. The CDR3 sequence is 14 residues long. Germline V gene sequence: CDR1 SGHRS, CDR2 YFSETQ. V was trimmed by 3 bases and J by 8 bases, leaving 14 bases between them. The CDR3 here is CASSSGRADEKLFF. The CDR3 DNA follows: TGCGCCAGCAGCTCGGGGAGGGCGGACGAAAAACTGTTTTTT.

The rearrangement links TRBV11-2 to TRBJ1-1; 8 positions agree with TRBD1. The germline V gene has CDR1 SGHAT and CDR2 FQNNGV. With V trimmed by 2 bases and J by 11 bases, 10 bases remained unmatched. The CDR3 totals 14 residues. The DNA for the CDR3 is TGTGCCAGCAGCTTATTAGGACAGGGAAAAAACGCTTTCTTT. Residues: CASSLLGQGKNAFF.

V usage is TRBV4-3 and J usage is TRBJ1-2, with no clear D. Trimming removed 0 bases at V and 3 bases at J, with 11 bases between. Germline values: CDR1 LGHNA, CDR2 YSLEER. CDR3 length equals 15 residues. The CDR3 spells CASSQELSRDYGYTF. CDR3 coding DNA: TGCGCCAGCAGCCAAGAGTTGTCCCGAGACTATGGCTACACCTTC.

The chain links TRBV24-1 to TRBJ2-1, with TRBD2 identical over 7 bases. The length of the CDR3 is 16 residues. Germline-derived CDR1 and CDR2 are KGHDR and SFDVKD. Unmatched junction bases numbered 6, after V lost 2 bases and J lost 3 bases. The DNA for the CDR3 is TGTGCCACCAGTGATTCGGCTAGCGGATTCTACAATGAGCAGTTCTTC. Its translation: CATSDSASGFYNEQFF.

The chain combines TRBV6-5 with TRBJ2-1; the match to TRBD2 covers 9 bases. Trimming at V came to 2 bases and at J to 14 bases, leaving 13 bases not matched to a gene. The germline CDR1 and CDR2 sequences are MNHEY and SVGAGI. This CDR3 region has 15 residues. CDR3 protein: CASSYGAGGAGGEFF. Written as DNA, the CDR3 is TGTGCCAGCAGTTACGGGGCCGGGGGAGCGGGAGGTGAGTTCTTC.

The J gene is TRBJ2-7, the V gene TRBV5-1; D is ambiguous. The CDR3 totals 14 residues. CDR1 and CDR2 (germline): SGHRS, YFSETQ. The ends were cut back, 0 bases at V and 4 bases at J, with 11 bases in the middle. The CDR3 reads CASSLESGSYEQYF. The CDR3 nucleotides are TGCGCCAGCAGCTTGGAGTCCGGTAGTTACGAGCAGTACTTC.

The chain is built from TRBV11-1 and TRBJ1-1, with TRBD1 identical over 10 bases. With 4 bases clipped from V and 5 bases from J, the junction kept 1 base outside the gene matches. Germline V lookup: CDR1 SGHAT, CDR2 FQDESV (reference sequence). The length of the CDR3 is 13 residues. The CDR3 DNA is TGTGCCAGCAGCTGGGACAGGGGTACTGAAGCTTTCTTT. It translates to CASSWDRGTEAFF.